A selection of T cell receptor beta chains follows, all from one sample in a study of cytomegalovirus exposure and HLA in healthy donors. Sequencing used immunoSEQ multiplex PCR; TCRdb keeps in-frame clones, though not all of them. The repertoire holds 150,000 or so clones, with over 60% as singletons. The sequencing input was PBMCs. The receptors derive from a woman aged 18-35 years in good health and CMV-seronegative. CDR3s leave out the opening cysteine and the closing phenylalanine or tryptophan. Each record gives: D gene, V gene, CDR3 protein. D genes are given only for firm matches.

>.|TRBV7-2
ASREPGTPNTEAF
>.|TRBV19
ASSIDSNYGYT
>.|TRBV10-3
AISDRTTNEKLF
>.|TRBV7-2
ASSLGPLGYEQY
>TRBD2|TRBV4-1
ASSQEAGGPGEQF
>.|TRBV11-3
ASSSSGLGGTDTQY
>.|TRBV2
ASIEYSGDYGYT
>TRBD2|TRBV7-2
ASSFSGSYNEQF
>TRBD1|TRBV18
ASSPGQGNEQY
>.|TRBV28
ASSPTGLVNQPQH
>TRBD1|TRBV19
ASSQGARETQY
>TRBD1|TRBV7-9
ASTQWRGRFDSPLH
>TRBD2|TRBV11-2
ASSFSGGAGTYEQY
>TRBD1|TRBV6-6
ASRTGGNYGYT
>TRBD1|TRBV5-1
ASSQGGPNTEAF
>TRBD1|TRBV4-3
ASSQVRDSFSGANGLT
>.|TRBV6-6
ASSPLGANKNIQY
>TRBD2|TRBV18
ASSHETSGYQETQY
>.|TRBV5-1
ASSPASRQGQY
>.|TRBV7-6
ASSRGGGAGYEQY
>TRBD1|TRBV27
ASSPTGTGWGEQF
>TRBD1|TRBV4-1
ASSQGKGARMNTEAF
>.|TRBV2
ASRTGTMNTGELF
>.|TRBV7-9
ASSIQGSNQPQH
>TRBD1|TRBV7-6
ASSRQGPELY
>.|TRBV4-1
ASSQDVPRLREQY
>TRBD1|TRBV2
ASIPDRASNGYT
>TRBD2|TRBV11-3
ASSGWTSGVPNEQF
>.|TRBV5-5
ASSLEPHPRGPQH
>.|TRBV2
ASSEAERMNTEAF
>.|TRBV25-1
ASSEYKRAGITEAF
>.|TRBV7-3
ASSPTSTRIVPETQY
>.|TRBV11-3
ASSPLRSYNEQF
>TRBD1|TRBV18
ASSPDRGGYEQY
>.|TRBV6-6
ASTTSTDTQY
>TRBD1|TRBV11-3
ASSLGQGGNQPQH
>.|TRBV14
ASSRLSSTGELF
>TRBD2|TRBV11-3
ASSFRLAGGTDTQY
>.|TRBV21-1
ASSTREGETQY
>TRBD1|TRBV2
ASTGQGDQPQH
>.|TRBV5-4
ASSFGGVNYGYT
>TRBD1|TRBV11-2
ASSLAYWGTGGTGELF
>TRBD1|TRBV6-5
ATDRGDTQY
>.|TRBV6-5
ASSYQGGVGQKLF
>TRBD1|TRBV4-2
ASSLGQGAGGTEAF
>.|TRBV18
ASSRDRNTEAF
>.|TRBV30
AWSTGRQETQY
>.|TRBV5-4
ASSWKLGTEAF
>.|TRBV4-1
ASSQESVSLNYGYT
>TRBD1|TRBV7-2
ASSSDRGNTIY
>TRBD1|TRBV28
ASSLFETGKGYT
>.|TRBV11-3
ASSLLPYEQY
>TRBD2|TRBV27
ASSTGGGRNEQF